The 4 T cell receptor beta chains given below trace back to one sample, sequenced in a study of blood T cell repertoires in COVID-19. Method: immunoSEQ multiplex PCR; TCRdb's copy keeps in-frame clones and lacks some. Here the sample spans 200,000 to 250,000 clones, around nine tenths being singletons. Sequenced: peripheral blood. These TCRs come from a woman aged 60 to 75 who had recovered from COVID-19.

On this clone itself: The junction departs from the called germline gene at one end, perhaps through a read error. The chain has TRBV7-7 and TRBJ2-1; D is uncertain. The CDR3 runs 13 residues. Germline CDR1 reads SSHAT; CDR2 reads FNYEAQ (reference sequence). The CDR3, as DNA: TGTGCTAGCAGCTTAGACACTAACAATGAGCAGTTCTTC. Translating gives CASSLDTNNEQFF.

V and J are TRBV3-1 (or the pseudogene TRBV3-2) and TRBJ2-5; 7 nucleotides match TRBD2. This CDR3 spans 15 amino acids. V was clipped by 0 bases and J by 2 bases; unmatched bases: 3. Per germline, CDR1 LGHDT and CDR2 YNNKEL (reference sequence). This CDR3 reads CASSQDYGGQETQYF. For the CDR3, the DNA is TGTGCCAGCAGCCAAGACTACGGGGGGCAAGAGACCCAGTACTTC.

The CDR3 loop reads CASSPSGGSYGYTF. The DNA of the CDR3 is TGTGCCAGCAGCCCCTCTGGAGGAAGCTATGGCTACACCTTC. The rearrangement joins TRBV7-2 to TRBJ1-2; D gene uncertain. Deletions cut 5 bases from V and 4 bases from J, with 14 bases between. CDR3 size: 14 residues. The germline CDR1 and CDR2 sequences are SGHTA and FQGNSA.

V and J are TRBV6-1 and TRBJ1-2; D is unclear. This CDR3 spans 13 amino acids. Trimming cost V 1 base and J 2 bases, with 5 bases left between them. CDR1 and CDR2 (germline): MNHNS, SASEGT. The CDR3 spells CASSEDGNYGYTF. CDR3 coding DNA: TGTGCCAGCAGTGAAGACGGGAACTATGGCTACACCTTC.